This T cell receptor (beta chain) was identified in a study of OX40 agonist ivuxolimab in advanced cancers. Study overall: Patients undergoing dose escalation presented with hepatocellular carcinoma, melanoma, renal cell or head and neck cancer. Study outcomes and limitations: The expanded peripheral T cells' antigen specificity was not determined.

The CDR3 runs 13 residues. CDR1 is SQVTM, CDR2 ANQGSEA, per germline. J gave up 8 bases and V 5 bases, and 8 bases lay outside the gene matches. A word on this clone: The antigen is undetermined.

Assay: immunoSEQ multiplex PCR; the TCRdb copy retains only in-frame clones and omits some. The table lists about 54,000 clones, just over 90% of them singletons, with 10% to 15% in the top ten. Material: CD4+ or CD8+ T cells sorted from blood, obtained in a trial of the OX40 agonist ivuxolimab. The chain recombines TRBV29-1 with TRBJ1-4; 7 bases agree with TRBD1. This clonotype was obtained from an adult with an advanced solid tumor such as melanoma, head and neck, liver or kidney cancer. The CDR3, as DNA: TGCAGCGTTTGCCGGGACAGTGGAGAAAAACTGTTTTTT. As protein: CSVCRDSGEKLFF.